A selection of T cell receptor beta chains follows, all from one sample in a study of blood T cells in healthy people across ages. MiXCR, run by TCRdb on the 5' RACE reads, gives a single entry per CDR3 protein. Among approximately 350,000 distinct CDR3 sequences listed, approximately 47% were seen once. The sequenced material came from blood. Receptors were obtained from a man aged 55 to 69 in good health. Both conserved end residues are trimmed from each CDR3. Fields, in order: V gene, clone size, CDR3 protein. The size entry is marked missing in some rows and otherwise reads once, few, many or a size class.

TRBV6-2/TRBV6-3 few ASSTQGGRRYGYT
TRBV4-1 . ASSQPGQGGYERY
TRBV5-6 few ASSLLVGPWTDTQY
TRBV5-5 few ASSSGTSSYNSPLH
TRBV20-1 few SARGHRDRDFLEQY
TRBV12-3/TRBV12-4 many ASSFRPVGEQY
TRBV7-2 . ASSKYIGAETQY
TRBV7-9 . ASSLITEPVLGGQY
TRBV19 . ASINPRLQETQY
TRBV24-1 . ATSDFGEQF
TRBV25-1 . ASSDPSREAVRGYT
TRBV12-3/TRBV12-4 . ASKGLRRPTDTQY
TRBV20-1 few SARVGFGAF
TRBV4-2 . ASSSTSGGVQETQY
TRBV12-3/TRBV12-4 many ASSLPPKSTGGGGYT
TRBV7-9 . ASSSRDRVHEQY
TRBV10-3 . AISLSLGNQETQY
TRBV6-1 many ASSELPSGVSTDTQY
TRBV24-1 . ATGTGDTDTQY
TRBV27 . ASSFSGYSEQY
TRBV4-1 . ASSQDAGGGYT
TRBV4-2 few ASSQGRASNYGYT
TRBV6-1 . ASSESPGRPTDTQY
TRBV6-5 . ASCSSLNYGYT
TRBV12-3/TRBV12-4 . ASSLGRAIYGYT
TRBV27 . ASRRQDSPLH
TRBV20-1 . SAPRARGGHGDTQY
TRBV11-3 . ASSLGTSGRHEQF
TRBV27 many ASSLLGTGRKGYT
TRBV20-1 . SATPGRSSYEQY
TRBV6-2/TRBV6-3 . ATNPGGETQY
TRBV7-3 . ASSFSGSPDTQY
TRBV24-1 . ATSDLGPSGRSIDEQF
TRBV7-3 many ASSLRRGDEQF
TRBV4-2 many ASSVGLAGGGGVNTQY
TRBV6-5 few ASSYSTFRAGEQF
TRBV20-1 many SARTGVADTQY
TRBV29-1 . SVALNTGELF
TRBV28 . ASGETGPGTQY
TRBV29-1 . SGGQGPNYGYT
TRBV20-1 . SASSPGAGAPLEQY